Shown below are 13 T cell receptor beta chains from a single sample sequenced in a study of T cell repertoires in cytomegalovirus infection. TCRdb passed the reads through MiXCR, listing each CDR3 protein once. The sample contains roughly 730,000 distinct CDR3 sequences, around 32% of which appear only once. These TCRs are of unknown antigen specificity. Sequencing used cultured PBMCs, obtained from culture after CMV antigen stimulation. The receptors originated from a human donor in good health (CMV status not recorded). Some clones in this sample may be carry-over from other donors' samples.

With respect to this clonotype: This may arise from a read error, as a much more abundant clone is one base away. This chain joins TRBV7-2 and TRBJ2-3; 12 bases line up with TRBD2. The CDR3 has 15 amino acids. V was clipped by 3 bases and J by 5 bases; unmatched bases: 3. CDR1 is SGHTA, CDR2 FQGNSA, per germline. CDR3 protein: CASSFVGLAGDTQYF. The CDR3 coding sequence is TGTGCCAGCAGCTTTGTGGGACTAGCGGGAGATACGCAGTATTTT.

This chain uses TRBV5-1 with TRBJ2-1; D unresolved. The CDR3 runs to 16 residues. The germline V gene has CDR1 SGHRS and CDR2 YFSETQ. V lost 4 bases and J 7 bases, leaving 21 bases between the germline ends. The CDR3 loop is CASSLGGPPLRNEQFF. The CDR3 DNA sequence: TGCGCCAGCAGCCTGGGTGGACCACCACTCAGGAATGAGCAGTTCTTC.

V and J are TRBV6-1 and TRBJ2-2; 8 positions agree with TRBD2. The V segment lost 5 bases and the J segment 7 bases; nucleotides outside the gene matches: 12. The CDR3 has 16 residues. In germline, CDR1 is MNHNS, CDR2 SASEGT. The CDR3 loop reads CASSWGLDRLYGELFF. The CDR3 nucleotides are TGTGCCAGCAGTTGGGGACTAGACCGATTGTACGGGGAGCTGTTTTTT.

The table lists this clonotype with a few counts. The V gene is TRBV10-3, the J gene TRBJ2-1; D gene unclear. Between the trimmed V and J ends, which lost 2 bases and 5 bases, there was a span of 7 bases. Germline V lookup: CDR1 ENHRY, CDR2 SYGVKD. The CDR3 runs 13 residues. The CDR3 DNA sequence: TGTGCCATCAGTGAGGGGCGAAACAATGAGCAGTTCTTC. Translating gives CAISEGRNNEQFF.

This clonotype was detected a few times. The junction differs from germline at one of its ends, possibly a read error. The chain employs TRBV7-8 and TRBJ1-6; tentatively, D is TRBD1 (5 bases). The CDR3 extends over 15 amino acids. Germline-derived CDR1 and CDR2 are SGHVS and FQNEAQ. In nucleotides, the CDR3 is TGTGCCAGCAGCTACCTGCAGGGCTATGATTCACCCCTCCACTTT. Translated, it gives CASSYLQGYDSPLHF.

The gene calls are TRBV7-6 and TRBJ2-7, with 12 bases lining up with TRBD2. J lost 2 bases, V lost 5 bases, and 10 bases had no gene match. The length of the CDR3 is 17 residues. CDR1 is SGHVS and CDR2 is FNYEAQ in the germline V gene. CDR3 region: CASSGLAGTFSAYEQYF. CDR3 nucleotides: TGTGCCAGCAGCGGACTAGCGGGAACCTTCTCCGCCTACGAGCAGTACTTC. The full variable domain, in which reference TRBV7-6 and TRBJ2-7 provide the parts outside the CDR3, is GAGVSQSPRYKVTKRGQDVALRCDPISGHVSLYWYRQALGQGPEFLTYFNYEAQQDKSGLPNDRFSAERPEGSISTLTIQRTEQRDSAMYRCASSGLAGTFSAYEQYFGPGTRLTVT.

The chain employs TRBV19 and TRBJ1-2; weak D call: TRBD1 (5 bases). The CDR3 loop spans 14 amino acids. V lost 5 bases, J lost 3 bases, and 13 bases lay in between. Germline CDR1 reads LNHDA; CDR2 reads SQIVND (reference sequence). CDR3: CASSRQNIYYGYTF. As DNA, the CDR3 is TGTGCCAGTAGTCGACAGAACATCTACTATGGCTACACCTTC.

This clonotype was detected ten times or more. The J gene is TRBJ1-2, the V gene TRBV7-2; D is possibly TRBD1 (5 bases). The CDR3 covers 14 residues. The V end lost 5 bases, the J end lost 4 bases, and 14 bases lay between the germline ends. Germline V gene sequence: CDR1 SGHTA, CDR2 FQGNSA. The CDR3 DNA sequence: TGTGCCAGCAGCCTAGAAGGGGCAGTCTATGGCTACACCTTC. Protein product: CASSLEGAVYGYTF. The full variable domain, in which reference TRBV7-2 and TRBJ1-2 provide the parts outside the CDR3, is GAGVSQSPSNKVTEKGKDVELRCDPISGHTALYWYRQSLGQGLEFLIYFQGNSAPDKSGLPSDRFSAERTGGSVSTLTIQRTQQEDSAVYLCASSLEGAVYGYTFGSGTRLTVV.

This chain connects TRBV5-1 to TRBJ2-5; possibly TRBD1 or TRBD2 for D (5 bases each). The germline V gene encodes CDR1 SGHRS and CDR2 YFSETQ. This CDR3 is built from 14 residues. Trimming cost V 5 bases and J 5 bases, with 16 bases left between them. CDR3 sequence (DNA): TGCGCCAGCAGTTTTGGGACGAGTGGGGAGACCCAGTACTTC. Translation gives CASSFGTSGETQYF.

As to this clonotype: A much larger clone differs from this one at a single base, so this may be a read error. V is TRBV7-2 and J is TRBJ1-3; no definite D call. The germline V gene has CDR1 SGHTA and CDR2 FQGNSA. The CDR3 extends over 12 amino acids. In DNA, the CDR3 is TGTGCCAGCAGGGGTTCTGGAAACATCATATATTTT. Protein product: CASRGSGNIIYF.

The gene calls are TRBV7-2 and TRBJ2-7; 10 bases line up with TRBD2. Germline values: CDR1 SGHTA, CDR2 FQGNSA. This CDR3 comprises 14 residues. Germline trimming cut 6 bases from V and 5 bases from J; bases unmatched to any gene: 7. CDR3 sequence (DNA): TGTGCCAGCAGTATACTAGCGGGAAGCCACGAGCAGTACTTC. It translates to CASSILAGSHEQYF.

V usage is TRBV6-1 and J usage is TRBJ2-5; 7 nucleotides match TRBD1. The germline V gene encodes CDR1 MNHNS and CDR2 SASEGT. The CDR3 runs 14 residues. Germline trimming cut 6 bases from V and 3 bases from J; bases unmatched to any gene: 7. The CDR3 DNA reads TGTGCCAGCAGACCCGGGACAGCTAAAGAGACCCAGTACTTC. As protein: CASRPGTAKETQYF.

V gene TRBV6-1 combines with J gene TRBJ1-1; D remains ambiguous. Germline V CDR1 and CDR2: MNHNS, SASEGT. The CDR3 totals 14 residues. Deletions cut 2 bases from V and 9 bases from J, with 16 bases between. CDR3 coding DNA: TGTGCCAGCAGTGAAAGCCGGGTCCCAATTAAAGCTTTCTTT. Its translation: CASSESRVPIKAFF.